Sequencing of this T cell receptor beta chain was carried out in a study of graft-versus-host responses after intestinal transplantation. As for the study in general: Transplant recipients had multivisceral, liver-intestinal, or isolated intestinal grafts. Every one of the recipients received anti-thymocyte globulin induction and afterwards took tacrolimus and steroids for around 3 years.

Study-level points and caveats: Early after transplant, HvG clones declined as circulating GvH clones peaked. Subjects displaying graft-donor T cell macrochimerism possessed elevated graft-versus-host to host-versus-graft clonal ratios inside allografts.

In germline, CDR1 is SGHKS, CDR2 YYEKEE (reference sequence). The CDR3 loop spans 13 amino acids. Between the trimmed V and J ends, which lost 3 bases and 6 bases, there was a span of 12 bases. Of note for this clone: Its antigen is as yet unknown.

Data came from immunoSEQ multiplex PCR; TCRdb stores just in-frame clones and leaves some out. In the table there are over 65,000 clones, approximately 90% of which are singletons. Sequencing used unstimulated CD8+ T cells sorted from spleen or lymph node cells, obtained before transplant. The sequence was obtained from a human donor who was the organ donor for an intestinal transplant. The V gene is TRBV5-5, the J gene TRBJ1-1; D is unclear. The CDR3 DNA follows: TGTGCCAGCAGCTCCCTGTACGTCGCTGAAGCTTTCTTT. It translates to CASSSLYVAEAFF. Looking up the rest from reference TRBV5-5 and TRBJ1-1 gives the full variable domain: DAGVTQSPTHLIKTRGQQVTLRCSPISGHKSVSWYQQVLGQGPQFIFQYYEKEERGRGNFPDRFSARQFPNYSSELNVNALLLGDSALYLCASSSLYVAEAFFGQGTRLTVV.